A single sample is the source of the 5 T cell receptor beta chains below, sequenced in a study of T cell repertoires in cytomegalovirus infection (dated by TCRdb to between 2018 and 2021). Sequenced on an Illumina HiSeq 1500. Using fastp at Q25 and MiXCR, TCRdb reprocessed the public reads and kept productive beta chains. All rows with the same CDR3 protein become a single entry with the most common DNA and genes. The sample profile shows roughly 150,000 distinct CDR3 sequences; 23% of them were found once. The ten largest clonotypes hold approximately 11% of the sample. Specimen: PBMCs. The source of these receptors is a human donor in good health (CMV status not recorded). Some clones in this sample may be carry-over from other donors' samples.

The chain joins TRBV7-2 to TRBJ2-7, with TRBD1 identical over 11 bases. The V gene end was trimmed by 4 bases and the J gene end by 5 bases; junction bases not matched to a gene: 16. Germline V lookup: CDR1 SGHTA, CDR2 FQGNSA. The CDR3 extends over 18 amino acids. The DNA of the CDR3 is TGTGCCAGCAGCTCCTACCCGGGACAGGGGGATAAACGGAACGAGCAGTACTTC. It is translated as CASSSYPGQGDKRNEQYF.

This clonotype appeared once. V is TRBV28 and J is TRBJ2-7, with D uncertain. From germline, CDR1 is MDHEN and CDR2 SYDVKM. The CDR3 contains 13 residues. The V end lost 3 bases, the J end lost 2 bases, and 8 bases lay between the germline ends. Here the CDR3 DNA reads TGTGCCAGCAGTTTTCTCGGTGCCTACGAGCAGTACTTC. Amino acids: CASSFLGAYEQYF.

There are many counts of this clonotype. V is TRBV7-8 and J is TRBJ2-7; 9 bases match TRBD2. Germline CDR1 SGHVS, CDR2 FQNEAQ. The junction had 12 bases not matched to a gene; V was cut back by 5 bases and J by 4 bases. The CDR3 is made up of 16 amino acids. The CDR3 DNA is TGTGCCAGCAGCCCCCACCGAATCGCGGGAGGGTACGAGCAGTACTTC. It specifies CASSPHRIAGGYEQYF.

The gene calls are TRBV20-1 and TRBJ1-1; a weak D match, TRBD1 (6 bases). In germline, CDR1 is DFQATT, CDR2 SNEGSKA (reference sequence). V lost 5 bases to trimming and J lost 0 bases, with 16 bases between them. CDR3 size: 15 residues. The CDR3, as DNA: TGCAGTGCTCGCCGGGGAGGGGGGGTGAACACTGAAGCTTTCTTT. Translating gives CSARRGGGVNTEAFF.

This clonotype has more than one count but fewer than ten. The rearrangement joins TRBV7-8 to TRBJ1-4; D may be TRBD1 (5 bases). Trimming removed 5 bases at V and 15 bases at J, with 16 bases between. The CDR3 runs to 12 residues. Germline CDR1 SGHVS, CDR2 FQNEAQ. The CDR3 loop is CASSPREGGMFF. The DNA of the CDR3 is TGTGCCAGCAGCCCCAGGGAGGGAGGAATGTTTTTT.